A selection of T cell receptor beta chains follows, all from one sample in a study of T cell clones after liver transplantation. Using immunoSEQ multiplex PCR, the repertoire was profiled, and TCRdb retains in-frame clones only, with some absent. Of 55,000 to 75,000 clones detected, approximately 63% appear once; the ten largest clones hold 2.8%. The sample in question was CD4+ T cells from blood, obtained at the approximately 16-month timepoint. These receptors were taken from a human patient who received a liver transplant. Some T cells may originate from the graft donor. Each CDR3 is given with its conserved first and last residue. A D gene is named only where the DNA matches it firmly. Rows give clone size only sometimes, using once, few, many, or a class for an expanded clone.

>NA|NA|13|TRBV29-1|TRBJ1-2
TGCAGCGTTGGCCTCCTGGGGGGCTATGGCTACACCTTC
CSVGLLGGYGYTF
>NA|NA|12|TRBV7-2|TRBJ1-2
TGTGCCAGCAGCCAAGGTGAATATGGCTACACCTTC
CASSQGEYGYTF
>TRBD2|NA|16|TRBV7-2|TRBJ2-1
TGTGCCAGCAGCCCGCCGGGACTAGCCCTACGTAATGAGCAGTTCTTC
CASSPPGLALRNEQFF
>NA|NA|13|TRBV5-1|TRBJ2-1
TGCGCCAGCAGCTTGGGGCTAGTTAATGAGCAGTTCTTC
CASSLGLVNEQFF
>NA|many|14|TRBV6-5|TRBJ1-4
TGTGCCAGCAGACGCGCGAGTTATAATGAAAAACTGTTTTTT
CASRRASYNEKLFF
>NA|NA|12|TRBV30|TRBJ2-7
TGTGCCTGGGGGGGTTCCTCCTACGAGCAGTACTTC
CAWGGSSYEQYF
>NA|NA|14|TRBV28|TRBJ1-4
TGTGCCAGCAGTTTATCCCCTGAATGGGAAAAACTGTTTTTT
CASSLSPEWEKLFF
>TRBD1|NA|17|TRBV7-9|TRBJ2-2
TGTGCCAGCAGCTCAAATACAGGGGCCCTGAACACCGGGGAGCTGTTTTTT
CASSSNTGALNTGELFF
>NA|NA|16|TRBV7-2|TRBJ1-3
TGTGCCAGCAGCTTACACAGACCCAGCTCTGGAAACACCATATATTTT
CASSLHRPSSGNTIYF
>TRBD1|NA|15|TRBV5-5|TRBJ2-3
TGTGCCAGCAGCTTGGACAGGGGGTATACAGATACGCAGTATTTT
CASSLDRGYTDTQYF
>TRBD1|NA|14|TRBV27|TRBJ1-1
TGTGCCAGCTACGGACAGGGGATGAACACTGAAGCTTTCTTT
CASYGQGMNTEAFF
>TRBD1|NA|14|TRBV18|TRBJ1-1
TGTGCCAGCTCACCGGGACAGGGTAACACTGAAGCTTTCTTT
CASSPGQGNTEAFF
>NA|once|15|TRBV6-6|TRBJ2-3
TGTGCCAGCAGTTCTAGGGACCGAGGCATAGATACGCAGTATTTT
CASSSRDRGIDTQYF
>TRBD1|NA|15|TRBV6-1|TRBJ2-3
TGTGCCAGCAGTCAACAGGGGCTTAGCACAGATACGCAGTATTTT
CASSQQGLSTDTQYF
>NA|NA|15|TRBV27|TRBJ1-4
TGTGCCAGCAGTTTGGTAGTATCAACTAATGAAAAACTGTTTTTT
CASSLVVSTNEKLFF
>NA|NA|13|TRBV2|TRBJ2-2
TGTGCCAGCAGTGAAGGGGAGACCGGGGAGCTGTTTTTT
CASSEGETGELFF
>NA|NA|17|TRBV10-1|TRBJ1-5
TGCGCCAGCAGTGAGTGGGGGACGCCGGGTAGCAATCAGCCCCAGCATTTT
CASSEWGTPGSNQPQHF
>TRBD1|few|16|TRBV27|TRBJ2-3
TGTGCCAGCAGCCTTACAGGGGATCCCTTCACAGATACGCAGTATTTT
CASSLTGDPFTDTQYF
>NA|NA|16|TRBV27|TRBJ1-1
TGTGCCAGCAGCAAATGGGGGGGAGGTCGGAGCACTGAAGCTTTCTTT
CASSKWGGGRSTEAFF
>NA|NA|15|TRBV5-1|TRBJ2-3
TGCGCCAGCAGCTTGGGTCCTCCGATCACAGATACGCAGTATTTT
CASSLGPPITDTQYF
>NA|NA|15|TRBV5-6|TRBJ1-5
TGTGCCAGCAGCTTATCTGGTGGGAGCAATCAGCCCCAGCATTTT
CASSLSGGSNQPQHF
>NA|NA|16|TRBV11-2|TRBJ2-2
TGTGCCAGCAGCTTTATCGCGGGGGCCACGGTCGGGGAGCTGTTTTTT
CASSFIAGATVGELFF
>TRBD2|NA|17|TRBV7-2|TRBJ2-4
TGTGCCAGCAGCCCGCTGACTAGCGAGGAAGCCAAAAACATTCAGTACTTC
CASSPLTSEEAKNIQYF
>NA|NA|13|TRBV5-4|TRBJ2-5
TGTGCCAGCAGCTTGATCCTAGAGGAGACCCAGTACTTC
CASSLILEETQYF
>NA|NA|13|TRBV10-3|TRBJ2-7
TGTGCCATCAGAGAAGGAGGGATCCACGAGCAGTACTTC
CAIREGGIHEQYF
>TRBD1|few|11|TRBV30|TRBJ2-7
TGTGCCTGGAGTAGACAGGGCGAGCAGTACTTC
CAWSRQGEQYF
>NA|NA|12|TRBV6-6|TRBJ1-2
TGTGCCAGCAGCCCCCTGGCTTCTGGCTACACCTTC
CASSPLASGYTF
>TRBD1|NA|17|TRBV6-1|TRBJ2-7
TGTGCCAGCAGTGAGACCCCGGGACAGGGTATTGACTACGAGCAGTACTTC
CASSETPGQGIDYEQYF
>TRBD1|NA|18|TRBV11-2|TRBJ2-3
TGTGCCAGCAGCTTAGTCCCGCCCGGGACAGGGGGCGCAGATACGCAGTATTTT
CASSLVPPGTGGADTQYF
>NA|NA|16|TRBV28|TRBJ1-1
TGTGCCAGCAGTCCTCCGCCCCCCACGGTCGGCACTGAAGCTTTCTTT
CASSPPPPTVGTEAFF
>NA|few|14|TRBV15|TRBJ1-2
TGTGCCACCAGCAGACCAGGGGTTGGCTATGGCTACACCTTC
CATSRPGVGYGYTF
>NA|NA|14|TRBV5-1|TRBJ1-1
TGCGCCAGCAGCTTGGGACAATCGGGAACTGAAGCTTTCTTT
CASSLGQSGTEAFF
>NA|NA|13|TRBV2|TRBJ2-7
TGTGCCAGCGGACCGACAGGGAGGTACGAGCAGTACTTC
CASGPTGRYEQYF
>TRBD1|NA|14|TRBV19|TRBJ1-1
TGTGCCAGTTCTATCGGACAGGGGGCCTTCCAAGCTTTCTTT
CASSIGQGAFQAFF
>TRBD1|NA|14|TRBV7-8|TRBJ2-2
TGTGCCAGCAGCAAAACAGGGGTAGCCGGGGAGCTGTTTTTT
CASSKTGVAGELFF
>NA|NA|14|TRBV7-7|TRBJ2-1
TGTGCCAGCAGCCGGGACGTCTCCTACAATGAGCAGTTCTTC
CASSRDVSYNEQFF
>TRBD2|NA|15|TRBV10-3|TRBJ2-1
TGTGCCATCACCCGCACGACTAGCGTCAAAGATGAGCAGTTCTTC
CAITRTTSVKDEQFF
>TRBD1|NA|13|TRBV19|TRBJ1-1
TGTGCCAGTAGTAACTTGGACAGGTACGAAGCTTTCTTT
CASSNLDRYEAFF
>NA|NA|15|TRBV4-1|TRBJ1-2
TGCGCCAGCAGCCAAGATAGTGGGGACCACTATGGCTACACCTTC
CASSQDSGDHYGYTF
>NA|NA|14|TRBV6-5|TRBJ1-1
TGTGCCAGCAGTTCAGGGGCAGGGCTGGCTGAAGCTTTCTTT
CASSSGAGLAEAFF
>NA|NA|11|TRBV6-5|TRBJ2-3
TGTGCCAGCAGTTATGCCAATACGCAGTATTTT
CASSYANTQYF
>NA|many|13|TRBV30|TRBJ1-4
TGTGCATGGATGTTAGGGGGGGATGAAAAACTGTTTTTT
CAWMLGGDEKLFF
>NA|NA|14|TRBV5-1|TRBJ1-3
TGCGCCAGCAACCCAGGGACGGCTGGAAACACCATATATTTT
CASNPGTAGNTIYF
>NA|once|13|TRBV7-2|TRBJ2-2
TGTGCCAGCAGTCCCAATTACACCGGGAAGCTGTTTTTT
CASSPNYTGKLFF
>TRBD1|NA|14|TRBV29-1|TRBJ1-1
TGCAGCGTCCGGGACAGGGGGCGGAACACTGAAGCTTTCTTT
CSVRDRGRNTEAFF
>NA|NA|14|TRBV6-1|TRBJ2-1
TGTGCCAGCAGTGGTAGGATAACCTACAATGAGCAGTTCTTC
CASSGRITYNEQFF
>NA|NA|13|TRBV7-2|TRBJ1-1
TGTGCCAGCGCACCGCATCGGGACACTGAAGCTTTCTTT
CASAPHRDTEAFF
>NA|NA|13|TRBV5-4|TRBJ2-2
TGTGCCAGCAGCTTGGATGGGACCGGGGAGCTGTTTTTT
CASSLDGTGELFF
>NA|NA|14|TRBV19|TRBJ1-1
TGTGCCAGTACAGGTCAGGGAAGGTGGACTGAAGCTTTCTTT
CASTGQGRWTEAFF
>NA|NA|15|TRBV19|TRBJ1-1
TGTGCCAGTACCATGGGTAGGGCCTCCGGTACTGAAGCTTTCTTT
CASTMGRASGTEAFF
>TRBD1|NA|13|TRBV19|TRBJ1-2
TGTGCCAGTAGGCATGACAGGGGTTTAGGCTACACCTTC
CASRHDRGLGYTF
>NA|NA|13|TRBV30|TRBJ2-5
TGTGCCTGGAGTGTACGTGGGGTGGAGACCCAGTACTTC
CAWSVRGVETQYF
>NA|few|13|TRBV28|TRBJ1-4
TGTGCCAGCAGTCCCCGCAGGGCTGAAAAACTGTTTTTT
CASSPRRAEKLFF
>NA|NA|15|TRBV7-9|TRBJ2-3
TGTGCCAGCAGCTTAAGCCTAGATGGCACAGATACGCAGTATTTT
CASSLSLDGTDTQYF
>NA|few|13|TRBV6-5|TRBJ1-2
TGTGCCAGCAGACGCGCAGGGAACTATGGCTACACCTTC
CASRRAGNYGYTF
>NA|NA|14|TRBV7-2|TRBJ1-2
TGTGCCAGCAGCTTAGACAATCGGAACTATGGCTACACCTTC
CASSLDNRNYGYTF
>NA|NA|15|TRBV5-6|TRBJ1-2
TGTGCCAGCAGCTTGGCCGGCGGAAGAAACTATGGCTACACCTTC
CASSLAGGRNYGYTF
>TRBD1|few|15|TRBV7-8|TRBJ1-5
TGTGCCAGCAGCCCTACCCCACAGGGGAATCAGCCCCAGCATTTT
CASSPTPQGNQPQHF
>NA|few|13|TRBV29-1|TRBJ2-3
TGCAGCGTTGGTTACAGCCTGGATGGTACGCAGTATTTT
CSVGYSLDGTQYF
>NA|once|12|TRBV6-5|TRBJ1-2
TGTGCCAGCAGACTATCGGGATATGGCTACACCTTC
CASRLSGYGYTF